This TCR beta chain derives from a study of blood T cell repertoires in COVID-19. Overall study: Samples of COVID-19 (acute and convalescent) were obtained from the United States, Italy and Spain. From T cells, B-cell-depleted T cells, or PBMCs came the material, which was cDNA or gDNA.

The CDR3 is 15 amino acids. Unmatched junction bases numbered 12, after V lost 2 bases and J lost 10 bases. Germline V lookup: CDR1 KGHSH, CDR2 LQKENI. Original processing notes: Estimated nucleated cell counts came from reference gene primer amplification. Profiling relied on immunoSEQ multiplex PCR, and the TCRdb table lists in-frame clones only, not all of them. For V, J and clone size, that table is used; D and trimming come from the DNA. There are some 80,000 clones in the sample; approximately 90% occur only once, and around 0.8% lies in the top ten. The chain combines TRBV18 with TRBJ1-1; 8 bases agree with TRBD1. The specimen was peripheral blood. The sequence came from a woman aged 80 or older with acute or convalescent COVID-19. CDR3 protein: CASSPSAGGPGTAFF. CDR3 sequence (DNA): TGTGCCAGCTCACCAAGTGCAGGGGGCCCTGGGACAGCTTTCTTT.